Detailed here is one T cell receptor (beta chain). Its antigen is not identified. This record belongs to a study of blood T cells in healthy people across ages. Whole-study findings and limits: Estimates drawn from one million T cells were deemed to understate diversity.

Using a J-beta primer mix together with a sample-barcoded 5' primer, a second PCR was run for about 6 to 12 cycles. TCRdb re-analysed the 5' RACE reads in MiXCR, keeping a single row per CDR3 protein. The repertoire holds about 930,000 distinct CDR3 sequences, with under 35% as singletons. These data also formed part of another study, on T cells of mothers and their children. From that report: Compared with unrelated pairs, related mother-child pairs had slightly higher, non-significant overlap.

This receptor was obtained from a woman between 40 and 50 years old in good health. The specimen sequenced was blood.

The CDR3 DNA reads as TGTGCCAGTAGTATCTCGACTAGCGGGGGCACAGATACGCAGTATTTT. It encodes CASSISTSGGTDTQYF. The V and J genes are TRBV19 and TRBJ2-3; 11 bases align to TRBD2. CDR3 length: 16 amino acids. Per germline, CDR1 LNHDA and CDR2 SQIVND (reference sequence). V shed 3 bases and J 1 base; nucleotides not matched to a gene: 3.